These T cell receptor beta chains were read from a single sample in a study of blood T cell repertoires in COVID-19. The assay was immunoSEQ multiplex PCR, and TCRdb's table has in-frame clones only and misses some. In the table there are under 200,000 clones, less than 90% of which are singletons. The material sequenced was peripheral blood. The receptor set was obtained from a man in his 70s with active or convalescent COVID-19. Both conserved end residues are part of each CDR3. The D gene is left open where the match is weak. Not all rows give a size; the values are once, few, many and, for expanded clones, a class.

V	J	D	size	DNA	CDR3
TRBV18	TRBJ1-1	TRBD1	-	TGTGCCAGCTCACCAGAGACAGGGCGTTCTGAAGCTTTCTTT	CASSPETGRSEAFF
TRBV11-2	TRBJ2-4	-	-	TGTGCCAGCGCAGGGTTAGCCAAAAACATTCAGTACTTC	CASAGLAKNIQYF
TRBV5-6	TRBJ2-7	-	-	TGTGCCAGCAGGTCAGGCTACTACGAGCAGTACTTC	CASRSGYYEQYF
TRBV7-7	TRBJ2-5	-	-	TGTGCTAGCAGCTTAGGGTTAGGGGGAGAACAAGAGACCCAGTACTTC	CASSLGLGGEQETQYF
TRBV7-2	TRBJ1-6	-	-	TGTGCCAGCAGTCGAAGGAGCTCCTATAATTCACCCCTCCACTTT	CASSRRSSYNSPLHF
TRBV7-9	TRBJ2-7	TRBD2	-	TGTGCCAGCAGCCCTCGGGGGGGGCAGGGGACCTACGAGCAGTACTTC	CASSPRGGQGTYEQYF
TRBV6-1	TRBJ2-2	TRBD2	-	TGTGCCAGCAGTGGGACTAGCGGGGGCGCGAACACCGGGGAGCTGTTTTTT	CASSGTSGGANTGELFF
TRBV5-5	TRBJ2-7	TRBD1	-	TGTGCCAGCAGCTTAGGCGACAGGGGTGGCGAGCAGTACTTC	CASSLGDRGGEQYF
TRBV6-2/TRBV6-3	TRBJ2-1	-	-	TGTGCCAGCAGTTACTTAGGGGGTGTGCGGTTGAATGAGCAGTTCTTC	CASSYLGGVRLNEQFF
TRBV9	TRBJ2-7	-	-	TGTGCCAGCGGGGGGTTTTATTGCTACGAGCAGTACTTC	CASGGFYCYEQYF
TRBV2	TRBJ1-2	-	-	TGTGCCAGCAACCAACAGGGTTGGGGCTACACCTTC	CASNQQGWGYTF
TRBV4-3	TRBJ2-2	-	-	TGCGCCAGCAGCCAAGTCCTTAGCACCGGGGAGCTGTTTTTT	CASSQVLSTGELFF
TRBV15	TRBJ2-3	-	once	TGTGCCACCAGCAGAGTAACCGCGTCAGGTACGCAGTATTTT	CATSRVTASGTQYF
TRBV19	TRBJ2-5	TRBD2	-	TGTGCCAGTAGTATCGTGGGGAGGGGTCGCCAAGAGACCCAGTACTTC	CASSIVGRGRQETQYF
TRBV7-2	TRBJ2-7	-	-	TGTGCCAGCAGCTTTTACGGGAGCTCCTACGAGCAGTACTTC	CASSFYGSSYEQYF
TRBV4-3	TRBJ1-1	TRBD1	-	TGCGCCAGCAGCCAAGGACCGACAGGGGACGCTGAAGCTTTCTTT	CASSQGPTGDAEAFF
TRBV21-1	TRBJ2-3	-	-	TGTGCCAGCAGCAAGTATCGGACTATGTCAGATACGCAGTATTTT	CASSKYRTMSDTQYF
TRBV5-1	TRBJ2-5	-	-	TGCGCCAGCAGCTGGGGGGGCGCGGGTTGGTTGGACCAAGAGACCCAGTACTTC	CASSWGGAGWLDQETQYF
TRBV28	TRBJ1-4	-	-	TGTGCCAGCAGTTTGCCCCTTCGTCGGTATAATGAAAAACTGTTTTTT	CASSLPLRRYNEKLFF
TRBV11-3	TRBJ2-1	TRBD1	-	TGTGCCAGCAGCTCCGACAGGGGAAACAATGAGCAGTTCTTC	CASSSDRGNNEQFF
TRBV18	TRBJ1-1	-	-	TGTGCCAGCTCCGCGTTTTCCCTTAGGGGGACGTTGAACACTGAAGCTTTCTTT	CASSAFSLRGTLNTEAFF
TRBV9	TRBJ1-1	TRBD1	-	TGTGCCAGCAGCGTAGCTGGGACAGGGCATGAAGCTTTCTTT	CASSVAGTGHEAFF
TRBV6-5	TRBJ1-5	-	-	TGTGCCAGCATGGAGGCACTCAATCAGCCCCAGCATTTT	CASMEALNQPQHF
TRBV10-2	TRBJ1-5	TRBD1	-	TGCGCCAGCAGTCCCGGGACAGGGATCTCGTTTAGCAATCAGCCCCAGCATTTT	CASSPGTGISFSNQPQHF
TRBV6-5	TRBJ1-3	TRBD1	-	TGTGCCAGCAGAGGGGACAGTTCTGGAAACACCATATATTTT	CASRGDSSGNTIYF
TRBV7-9	TRBJ1-1	TRBD1	-	TGTGCCAGCAGCCTTACAGGGGGGAACACTGAAGCTTTCTTT	CASSLTGGNTEAFF
TRBV4-3	TRBJ2-7	-	-	TGCGCCAGCAGTCCTCAGACAGGTGTCGCCTACGAGCAGTACTTC	CASSPQTGVAYEQYF
TRBV2	TRBJ2-1	-	-	TGTGCCGGGGCGGGGAGTAGGACCAACAATGAGCAGTTCTTC	CAGAGSRTNNEQFF
TRBV28	TRBJ2-7	TRBD1	-	TGTGCCAGCGCCTCCACTGCGGGCAGGGGGAGATCCGAGCAGTACTTC	CASASTAGRGRSEQYF
TRBV5-6	TRBJ2-7	-	-	TGTGCCAGCAGCTTGGTCTCCCTCTACGAGCAGTACTTC	CASSLVSLYEQYF
TRBV10-3	TRBJ2-7	TRBD2	-	TGTGCCATCAGCCCGGGACTAGCGGGAGCCGAGCAGTACTTC	CAISPGLAGAEQYF
TRBV19	TRBJ2-7	TRBD1	-	TGTGCCAGTGGTAGACCGGGACAGGCCCTCTCCGAGCAGTACTTC	CASGRPGQALSEQYF
TRBV21-1	TRBJ1-2	-	-	TGTGCCAGCAGCAAAGGGTTTCGGAGAAACTATGGCTACACCTTC	CASSKGFRRNYGYTF
TRBV2	TRBJ2-1	TRBD2	-	TGTGCCAGCTCCCGGCGGGGGGGCAATGAGCAGTTCTTC	CASSRRGGNEQFF
TRBV6-5	TRBJ1-1	TRBD1	-	TGTGCCAGACAGGGGGCCCTGAACACTGAAGCTTTCTTT	CARQGALNTEAFF
TRBV13	TRBJ1-4	-	-	TGTGCCAGCAGCCAGTACAGGGAAAATGAAAAACTGTTTTTT	CASSQYRENEKLFF
TRBV5-4	TRBJ2-7	TRBD1	-	TGTGCCAGCAGCTTGGCAGGGGGCCGGGACAGGGGTTTCTACGAGCAGTACTTC	CASSLAGGRDRGFYEQYF
TRBV7-2	TRBJ2-3	TRBD1	-	TGTGCCAGCAGCCTAAGGACAGGGACAGATACGCAGTATTTT	CASSLRTGTDTQYF
TRBV10-3	TRBJ2-1	-	-	TGTGCCATCAGTGAGTCCAGGGGCGGGAGAAGCCATGAGCAGTTCTTC	CAISESRGGRSHEQFF
TRBV28	TRBJ2-7	TRBD2	-	TGTGCCAGTGGACTAGCGGTCTACGAGCAGTACTTC	CASGLAVYEQYF
TRBV27	TRBJ1-3	TRBD1	-	TGTGCCAGCAGTTCTTCAGGGGGCATCGGTGGAAACACCATATATTTT	CASSSSGGIGGNTIYF
TRBV6-2/TRBV6-3	TRBJ2-2	-	-	TGTGCCAGCAGCCTCGACAGTACTGGCACCGGGGAGCTGTTTTTT	CASSLDSTGTGELFF
TRBV5-6	TRBJ2-7	TRBD1	-	TGTGCCAGCAGCAGAGGGGGACAGGGTATCTACGAGCAGTACTTC	CASSRGGQGIYEQYF
TRBV28	TRBJ2-7	-	once	TGTGCCAGCAGCGGAGAGCCCGGCCTCTCCTACGAGCAGTACTTC	CASSGEPGLSYEQYF
TRBV27	TRBJ2-7	TRBD1	-	TGTGCCAGCAGTTTAGCACAGGGGGCCTACGAGCAGTACTTC	CASSLAQGAYEQYF
TRBV10-3	TRBJ2-1	-	-	TGTGCCATCAGTGAGTCGAAGTGGGGCCGAAACAATGAGCAGTTCTTC	CAISESKWGRNNEQFF
TRBV21-1	TRBJ1-2	-	few	TGTGCCAGCAGCAAAGACACCTCTGACAGCAGCTACACCTTC	CASSKDTSDSSYTF
TRBV5-1	TRBJ2-2	TRBD2	-	TGCGCCAGCAGCCCACTAGCGGGAGGGGACCCCGGGGAGCTGTTTTTT	CASSPLAGGDPGELFF
TRBV5-4	TRBJ2-3	TRBD1	-	TGTGCCAGCGCAGGGGGAGGCACAGATACGCAGTATTTT	CASAGGGTDTQYF
TRBV5-4	TRBJ2-7	-	-	TGTGCCAGCAGCTTGGGGGTTGGGGCAGTCTCCTACGAGCAGTACTTC	CASSLGVGAVSYEQYF
TRBV9	TRBJ1-5	-	few	TGTGCCAGCAGCCCCGAGGGCGGGAATAGCAATCAGCCCCAGCATTTT	CASSPEGGNSNQPQHF
TRBV4-1	TRBJ1-1	-	-	TGCGCCAGCAGCCTATTGGCGGGCATGAACACTGAAGCTTTCTTT	CASSLLAGMNTEAFF
TRBV25-1	TRBJ1-2	TRBD1	few	TGTGCCAACGGACAGGACCTCTATGGCTACACCTTC	CANGQDLYGYTF
TRBV9	TRBJ2-5	TRBD1	-	TGTGCCAGCAGCGTAAACAGGGGTTGGGGTGAGACCCAGTACTTC	CASSVNRGWGETQYF